A single sample is the source of the 26 T cell receptor beta chains below, sequenced in a study of cytomegalovirus exposure and HLA in healthy donors. The PCR made use of 60 Vbeta and 13 Jbeta primers. Only in-frame clones appear in the TCRdb table, and some are missing; sequencing was by immunoSEQ multiplex PCR. This table holds 77,000 or so clones, 70% to 85% found once. The material sequenced was PBMCs. The receptors come from a woman aged 35 to 49 in good health and CMV-seronegative.

The genes are TRBV5-1 and TRBJ1-1, with D perhaps TRBD1 (6 bases). Trimming stripped 3 bases from V and 4 bases from J, with 13 bases between. CDR3 length equals 14 residues. Germline V gene lookup returns CDR1 SGHRS and CDR2 YFSETQ. CDR3 in amino acids: CASSSGRQVTEAFF. CDR3 DNA: TGCGCCAGCAGCTCCGGGCGACAGGTCACTGAAGCTTTCTTT.

The genes are TRBV7-9 and TRBJ2-7; maybe TRBD2 (5 bases). Germline CDR1 reads SEHNR; CDR2 reads FQNEAQ (reference sequence). The CDR3 has 15 amino acids. V dropped 5 bases and J dropped 7 bases, with 21 bases sitting between them. The CDR3 protein is CASSQTGKDFWEQYF. The CDR3 nucleotides read TGTGCCAGCAGCCAAACCGGGAAAGACTTTTGGGAGCAGTACTTC.

The chain carries TRBV29-1 and TRBJ1-2, with a tentative D call TRBD1 (5 bases). The CDR3 consists of 12 residues. The V end lost 4 bases, the J end lost 4 bases, and 10 bases lay between the germline ends. Germline-derived CDR1 and CDR2 are SQVTM and ANQGSEA. CDR3 amino acids: CSVAGQTYGYTF. The DNA for the CDR3 is TGCAGCGTTGCAGGACAAACCTATGGCTACACCTTC.

This chain joins TRBV6-5 and TRBJ1-1; D unresolved. From germline, CDR1 is MNHEY and CDR2 SVGAGI. This CDR3 spans 14 amino acids. V was shortened by 0 bases and J by 3 bases, with 8 bases between the two germline ends. CDR3: CASSYSWGDTEAFF. CDR3 coding DNA: TGTGCCAGCAGTTACTCGTGGGGAGACACTGAAGCTTTCTTT.

This chain joins TRBV5-4 and TRBJ2-7, with 10 nucleotides matching TRBD1. From germline, CDR1 is SGHNT and CDR2 YYREEE (reference sequence). The CDR3 totals 16 residues. The V gene end was trimmed by 2 bases and the J gene end by 3 bases; junction bases not matched to a gene: 8. This CDR3 is CASSLPTGGPDYEQYF. CDR3 DNA sequence: TGTGCCAGCAGCTTACCGACAGGGGGCCCTGACTACGAGCAGTACTTC.

The chain has TRBV28 and TRBJ1-2, with D uncertain. This CDR3 has 13 residues. CDR1 is MDHEN, CDR2 SYDVKM, per germline. V was shortened by 8 bases and J by 3 bases, with 13 bases between the two germline ends. For the CDR3, the DNA is TGTGCCAGCTGGAGGGCAGGCGACTATGGCTACACCTTC. It is translated as CASWRAGDYGYTF.

V and J are TRBV27 and TRBJ2-7, with 10 positions matching TRBD1. The CDR3 spans 13 residues. V shed 4 bases and J 6 bases; nucleotides not matched to a gene: 3. The germline V gene has CDR1 MNHEY and CDR2 SMNVEV (reference sequence). The CDR3: CASSWGTGVEQYF. The CDR3 DNA reads as TGTGCCAGCAGTTGGGGGACAGGGGTCGAGCAGTACTTC.

This clone was counted a few times. DNA of the CDR3: TGTGCCAGCAGGCGGGGCGTCACAGATACGCAGTATTTT. Translating it yields CASRRGVTDTQYF. The chain combines TRBV6-5 with TRBJ2-3, with D possibly TRBD2 on 6 matching bases. Trimming took off 6 bases at V and 2 bases at J, with 9 bases between the two ends. CDR3 length: 13 residues. Germline lookup yields CDR1 MNHEY and CDR2 SVGAGI.

This clone has just a few counts. The V gene is TRBV15, the J gene TRBJ2-1; a possible D gene is TRBD2 (5 bases). Trimming removed 0 bases from V and 2 bases from J, with 8 bases in between. The germline CDR1 and CDR2 sequences are LNHNV and YYDKDF (reference sequence). The CDR3 spans 15 residues. CDR3: CATSRDSEAYNEQFF. CDR3 nucleotide sequence: TGTGCCACCAGCAGAGATAGCGAAGCCTACAATGAGCAGTTCTTC. The full variable domain, rest sourced from reference TRBV15 and TRBJ2-1, is DAMVIQNPRYQVTQFGKPVTLSCSQTLNHNVMYWYQQKSSQAPKLLFHYYDKDFNNEADTPDNFQSRRPNTSFCFLDIRSPGLGDTAMYLCATSRDSEAYNEQFFGPGTRLTVL.

There are a few counts of this clone. The chain recombines TRBV6-4 with TRBJ1-6, with a weak D call TRBD1 (5 bases). Trimming cost V 8 bases and J 9 bases, with 20 bases left between them. Looked up from germline, CDR1 is MRHNA and CDR2 is SNTAGT. The CDR3 is 15 residues long. This chain's CDR3 is CASDQGVDGGSPLHF. CDR3 sequence (DNA): TGTGCCAGCGATCAAGGGGTTGACGGGGGTTCACCCCTCCACTTT.

On this clone: Since no conserved phenylalanine or tryptophan closes the CDR3, a read error is the likely cause. The V call is TRBV5-1, the J call TRBJ1-1; D uncertain. The CDR3 is 14 amino acids. The germline V gene has CDR1 SGHRS and CDR2 YFSETQ. V dropped 0 bases and J dropped 5 bases, with 11 bases sitting between them. CDR3: CASSLDSGRTEAFL. CDR3 sequence (DNA): TGCGCCAGCAGCTTGGACAGCGGGAGGACTGAAGCTTTCCTT.

This rearrangement joins TRBV30 to TRBJ1-2; 8 bases are shared with TRBD1. V trimming: 3 bases; J trimming: 5 bases; junction bases outside the gene matches: 11. The CDR3 spans 15 residues. The germline V gene has CDR1 GTSNPN and CDR2 SVGIG (reference sequence). The CDR3 DNA sequence: TGTGCCTGGAGCCCGAACAGGGGGTCCCCTTATGGCTACACCTTC. Translation: CAWSPNRGSPYGYTF. The variable domain in full, completed from reference TRBV30 and TRBJ1-2, reads SQTIHQWPATLVQPVGSPLSLECTVEGTSNPNLYWYRQAAGRGLQLLFYSVGIGQISSEVPQNLSASRPQDRQFILSSKKLLLSDSGFYLCAWSPNRGSPYGYTFGSGTRLTVV.

This chain connects TRBV4-2 to TRBJ1-6; a possible D gene is TRBD1 (6 bases). This CDR3 region has 15 residues. V was pared by 11 bases and J by 5 bases, with 19 bases between. Germline-derived CDR1 and CDR2 are LGHNA and YNFKEQ. The CDR3 DNA reads TGTGCCTGCGGGCAGGGGTTCCAAGATAATTCACCCCTCCACTTT. Its translation: CACGQGFQDNSPLHF.

This chain uses TRBV5-6 with TRBJ2-7; TRBD2 matches 7 bases. The junction had 12 bases not matched to a gene; V was cut back by 0 bases and J by 9 bases. Germline loops: CDR1 SGHDT, CDR2 YYEEEE. The CDR3 spans 15 residues. Here the CDR3 reads CASSLVSSGGFAQYF. The CDR3 coding sequence is TGTGCCAGCAGCTTGGTTTCTAGCGGAGGATTTGCGCAGTACTTC.

The chain is built from TRBV7-6 and TRBJ2-6, with D possibly being TRBD1 (5 bases). Trimming removed 5 bases from V and 1 base from J, with 9 bases in between. Germline lookup yields CDR1 SGHVS and CDR2 FNYEAQ. The CDR3 spans 15 residues. CDR3 sequence reads: CASSQGQSGANVLTF. The CDR3 coding sequence is TGTGCCAGCAGCCAAGGACAATCTGGGGCCAACGTCCTGACTTTC. Together with reference TRBV7-6 and TRBJ2-6, the CDR3 gives the full variable domain: GAGVSQSPRYKVTKRGQDVALRCDPISGHVSLYWYRQALGQGPEFLTYFNYEAQQDKSGLPNDRFSAERPEGSISTLTIQRTEQRDSAMYRCASSQGQSGANVLTFGAGSRLTVL.

This clone has just a few counts. V is TRBV7-6 and J is TRBJ2-1; TRBD1 might be the D (6 bases). This CDR3 has 15 amino acids. Germline V gene data show CDR1 as SGHVS and CDR2 as FNYEAQ. V lost 5 bases and J 3 bases, leaving 14 bases between the germline ends. The CDR3: CASSLEQGIYNEQFF. As DNA, the CDR3 is TGTGCCAGCAGCCTAGAACAGGGAATCTACAATGAGCAGTTCTTC.

The count of this clone is one. The chain combines TRBV6-1 with TRBJ2-3, with a possible D match to TRBD1 (6 bases). The V gene's germline CDR1 is MNHNS and CDR2 SASEGT. This CDR3 has 12 amino acids. Between the trimmed V and J ends, which lost 7 bases and 8 bases, there was a span of 13 bases. The CDR3 spells CASIFGDTTQYF. CDR3 sequence (DNA): TGTGCCAGCATTTTTGGGGACACTACGCAGTATTTT.

The chain is built from TRBV30 and TRBJ1-2; D call uncertain. CDR1 and CDR2 from the germline V gene are GTSNPN and SVGIG (reference sequence). Trimming left V 0 bases short and J 2 bases short, with 10 bases between. The CDR3 spans 14 residues. CDR3 DNA sequence: TGTGCCTGGAGTGTACTGGGCGGGAACTATGGCTACACCTTC. It codes for CAWSVLGGNYGYTF. Full variable domain (remainder filled in from reference TRBV30 and TRBJ1-2): SQTIHQWPATLVQPVGSPLSLECTVEGTSNPNLYWYRQAAGRGLQLLFYSVGIGQISSEVPQNLSASRPQDRQFILSSKKLLLSDSGFYLCAWSVLGGNYGYTFGSGTRLTVV.

V is TRBV19 and J is TRBJ1-5; D remains ambiguous. This CDR3 is built from 13 residues. Trimming removed 6 bases from V and 4 bases from J, with 10 bases in between. Looked up from germline, CDR1 is LNHDA and CDR2 is SQIVND (reference sequence). CDR3 DNA: TGTGCCAGTAGCGGACGGGAAAATCAGCCCCAGCATTTT. Translating it yields CASSGRENQPQHF.

The rearrangement uses TRBV6-4 and TRBJ1-1; D is possibly TRBD1 (5 bases). Trimming left V 0 bases short and J 0 bases short, with 11 bases between. Germline V gene lookup returns CDR1 MRHNA and CDR2 SNTAGT. CDR3 length: 16 amino acids. The CDR3 reads CASSDSRQPMNTEAFF. The CDR3, as DNA: TGTGCCAGCAGTGACTCGAGACAGCCCATGAACACTGAAGCTTTCTTT.

The chain has TRBV18 and TRBJ2-2, with D maybe TRBD1 (5 bases). The germline CDR1 and CDR2 sequences are KGHSH and LQKENI. Trimming pared 6 bases from V and 1 base from J, leaving 12 bases between. The CDR3 extends over 15 amino acids. The CDR3 DNA is TGTGCCAGCTCCCAGGACACGGGGAACACCGGGGAGCTGTTTTTT. It translates to CASSQDTGNTGELFF.

This clone appeared a few times. This chain uses TRBV5-1 with TRBJ2-1; 8 bases fit TRBD1. CDR3 length: 13 residues. J gave up 9 bases and V 7 bases, and 9 bases lay outside the gene matches. CDR1 SGHRS and CDR2 YFSETQ come from the germline V gene. For the CDR3, the DNA is TGCGCCAGCGGGGACAGGTCAAAAGCTGAGCAGTTCTTC. Its translation: CASGDRSKAEQFF. The whole variable domain, remainder taken from reference TRBV5-1 and TRBJ2-1, is KAGVTQTPRYLIKTRGQQVTLSCSPISGHRSVSWYQQTPGQGLQFLFEYFSETQRNKGNFPGRFSGRQFSNSRSEMNVSTLELGDSALYLCASGDRSKAEQFFGPGTRLTVL.

The chain links TRBV11-2 to TRBJ2-7, with TRBD2 matching 8 bases. The length of the CDR3 is 14 residues. The V gene end was trimmed by 5 bases and the J gene end by 2 bases; junction bases not matched to a gene: 5. Germline V gene sequence: CDR1 SGHAT, CDR2 FQNNGV. For the CDR3, the DNA is TGTGCCAGCAGCCTTAGCGGGGATCCCTACGAGCAGTACTTC. This sequence encodes CASSLSGDPYEQYF.

This clone was counted only a few times. At one of its ends the junction is not consistent with the germline gene, which may arise from a read error. V usage is TRBV27 and J usage is TRBJ2-7; TRBD1 might be the D (6 bases). This CDR3 is 14 amino acids long. The germline V gene has CDR1 MNHEY and CDR2 SMNVEV (reference sequence). CDR3 sequence: CASSISGTSYEQYF. The CDR3 nucleotides are TGTGCCAGCAGTATATCGGGGACAAGCTACGAGCAGTACTTC.

The rearrangement joins TRBV6-1 to TRBJ1-5; D unresolved. Per the germline V gene, CDR1 is MNHNS and CDR2 is SASEGT. The V and J ends lost 2 bases and 0 bases respectively, with 8 bases between them. The CDR3 totals 15 residues. The chain's CDR3 is CASSEMAVSNQPQHF. The CDR3 DNA is TGTGCCAGCAGTGAAATGGCGGTTAGCAATCAGCCCCAGCATTTT.

V usage is TRBV29-1 and J usage is TRBJ2-7; no clear D. From germline, CDR1 is SQVTM and CDR2 ANQGSEA. The CDR3 length is 11 residues. Trimming pared 6 bases from V and 6 bases from J, leaving 12 bases between. The CDR3 nucleotides are TGCAGCGTCACCTCTTACTCCGAGCAGTACTTC. Translating it yields CSVTSYSEQYF.